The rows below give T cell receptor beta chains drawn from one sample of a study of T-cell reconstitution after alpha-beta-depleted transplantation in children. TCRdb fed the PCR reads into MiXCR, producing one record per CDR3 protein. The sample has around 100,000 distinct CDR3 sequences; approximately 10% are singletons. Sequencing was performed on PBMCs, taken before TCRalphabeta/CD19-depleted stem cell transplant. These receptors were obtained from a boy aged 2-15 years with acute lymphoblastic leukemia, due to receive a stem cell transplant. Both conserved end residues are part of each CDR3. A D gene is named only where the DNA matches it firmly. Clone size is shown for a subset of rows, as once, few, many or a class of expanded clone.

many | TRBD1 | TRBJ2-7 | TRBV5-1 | CASKGTGSYEQYF | TGCGCCAGCAAGGGGACAGGATCCTACGAGCAGTACTTC
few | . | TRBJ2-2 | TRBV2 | CASSMDEEDSGELFF | TGTGCCAGCTCGATGGACGAGGAGGACTCCGGGGAGCTGTTTTTT
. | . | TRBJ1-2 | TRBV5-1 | CASSPQTDSRAGYTF | TGCGCCAGCAGCCCCCAAACGGACAGTCGCGCGGGCTACACCTTC
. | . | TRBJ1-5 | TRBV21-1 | CASSILEGEYSNQPQHF | TGTGCCAGCAGCATCTTGGAGGGGGAATATAGCAATCAGCCCCAGCATTTT
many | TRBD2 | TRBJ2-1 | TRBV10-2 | CASRTSGTINEQFF | TGCGCCAGCAGGACTAGCGGGACGATCAATGAGCAGTTCTTC
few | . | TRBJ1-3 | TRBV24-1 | CATSDTPTGPSGNTIYF | TGTGCCACCAGTGACACCCCCACAGGCCCCTCTGGAAACACCATATATTTT
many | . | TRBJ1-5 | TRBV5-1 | CASRRSENQPQHF | TGCGCCAGCAGGAGGTCAGAGAATCAGCCCCAGCATTTT
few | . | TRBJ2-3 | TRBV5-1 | CASSLGGGGSTDTQYF | TGCGCCAGCAGCTTGGGAGGGGGAGGCAGCACAGATACGCAGTATTTT
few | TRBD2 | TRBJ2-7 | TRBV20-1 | CSARDRTSGSYEQYF | TGCAGTGCTAGAGACCGGACTAGCGGGAGCTACGAGCAGTACTTC
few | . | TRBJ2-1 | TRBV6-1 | CASTAGFYNEQFF | TGTGCCAGCACGGCGGGGTTTTACAATGAGCAGTTCTTC
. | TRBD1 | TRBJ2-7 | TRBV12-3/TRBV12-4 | CASSWGQNDYEQYF | TGTGCCAGCAGTTGGGGACAGAACGACTACGAGCAGTACTTC
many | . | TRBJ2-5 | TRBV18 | CASSSNGGGETQYF | TGTGCCAGCTCATCAAACGGAGGGGGAGAGACCCAGTACTTC